These T cell receptor beta chains were read from a single sample in a study of identical twins. TCRdb re-called the 5' RACE reads with MiXCR, one entry per CDR3 protein. The table has about 700,000 distinct CDR3 sequences, about 9.4% seen once. This sample was shared with a second study, whose subject was yellow fever vaccine responses in identical twins.

The sequenced sample was PBMCs. These receptors were collected from a woman aged 18-29 years in good health. CDR3s include the opening cysteine and the closing phenylalanine or tryptophan. A D gene is named only where the DNA matches it firmly. Rows may omit the clone size; those that give it use once, few, many or a size class.

d_call | clone_size | j_call | v_call | cdr3_nt | cdr3_aa
TRBD2 | few | TRBJ2-4 | TRBV20-1 | TGCAGTGCTAGTCCCGGGACTAGCGGGAAAAACATTCAGTACTTC | CSASPGTSGKNIQYF
. | few | TRBJ1-4 | TRBV10-3 | TGTGCCATCAGTGAGTCCCTTTATGAAAAACTGTTTTTT | CAISESLYEKLFF
TRBD2 | . | TRBJ2-5 | TRBV12-3/TRBV12-4 | TGTGCCAGCAGGACCGGGACTAGTCTGTGGGAGACCCAGTACTTC | CASRTGTSLWETQYF
TRBD2 | many | TRBJ2-3 | TRBV7-2 | TGTGCCAGCAGCAAAACTAGCGGCACAGATACGCAGTATTTT | CASSKTSGTDTQYF
. | many | TRBJ1-3 | TRBV10-3 | TGTGCCATCAGTGACAGCTCTGGAAACACCATATATTTT | CAISDSSGNTIYF
. | . | TRBJ1-1 | TRBV14 | TGTGCCAGCAGCCCCCTCGTCTACGGTACTGAAGCTTTCTTT | CASSPLVYGTEAFF
. | . | TRBJ2-7 | TRBV11-2 | TGTGCCAGCAGCTTATTGGGCAGGGTGTACGAGCAGTACTTC | CASSLLGRVYEQYF
. | . | TRBJ2-7 | TRBV12-3/TRBV12-4 | TGTGCCAGCAGTTTTGATTCTAGTAGTTCTATAATCGTCGAGCAGTACTTC | CASSFDSSSSIIVEQYF
TRBD1 | many | TRBJ2-1 | TRBV7-9 | TGTGCCAGCAGCTTAGCGGACAGGTCGCAGTTCTTC | CASSLADRSQFF
. | many | TRBJ2-5 | TRBV12-3/TRBV12-4 | TGTGCCAGCAGTTTAGGACTGGAACAAGAGACCCAGTACTTC | CASSLGLEQETQYF
TRBD2 | . | TRBJ2-4 | TRBV12-3/TRBV12-4 | TGTGCCAGCAGTCTAGGGACTAGCAAAGCCAAAAACATTCAGTACTTC | CASSLGTSKAKNIQYF
TRBD2 | few | TRBJ2-3 | TRBV11-2 | TGTGCCAGCAGGAGGACTAGCGGGGGGGATACGCAGTATTTT | CASRRTSGGDTQYF
. | few | TRBJ1-6 | TRBV5-1 | TGCGCCAGCAGCTTGGGTGGATCACCCCTCCGCTTT | CASSLGGSPLRF
. | . | TRBJ2-1 | TRBV9 | TGTGCCAGCGGACCTCATACTAGTATCCACAATGAGCAGTTCTTC | CASGPHTSIHNEQFF
TRBD1 | . | TRBJ2-7 | TRBV7-9 | TGTGCCAGCAGCCCCCTGACGGGACAGATTAACTCCTACGAGCAGTACTTC | CASSPLTGQINSYEQYF
. | few | TRBJ1-5 | TRBV20-1 | TGCAGTGCTAGGGTTGACACCCGCAATCAGCCCCAGCATTTT | CSARVDTRNQPQHF
. | many | TRBJ2-3 | TRBV9 | TGTGCCAGCAGCGTAGGCGGGGTCCATACGCAGTATTTT | CASSVGGVHTQYF
. | few | TRBJ2-3 | TRBV20-1 | TGCAGTGCCTCCCGTAGCGGCCGCACAGATACGCAGTATTTT | CSASRSGRTDTQYF
. | . | TRBJ2-7 | TRBV7-2 | TGTGCCAGCAGCTGGACGGGGTCTAGCTCCTACGAGCAGTACTTC | CASSWTGSSSYEQYF
TRBD2 | . | TRBJ2-1 | TRBV6-2/TRBV6-3 | TGTGCCAGCACCGGTAGCGGGGCCTCCTACAATGAGCAGTTCTTC | CASTGSGASYNEQFF
. | many | TRBJ2-2 | TRBV5-5 | TGTGCCAGCAGTTCGACAGTGAACACCGGGGAGCTGTTTTTT | CASSSTVNTGELFF
TRBD1 | few | TRBJ1-3 | TRBV3-1 | TGTGCCAGCAGCTCCCGGACAGGCTCTGGAAACACCATATATTTT | CASSSRTGSGNTIYF
TRBD2 | few | TRBJ2-1 | TRBV20-1 | TGCAGTGCTAGAGATCAAACTACTAGCGGGAGCTACAATGAGCAGTTCTTC | CSARDQTTSGSYNEQFF
. | few | TRBJ2-1 | TRBV12-3/TRBV12-4 | TGTGCCAGCAGCGGGAGCTCGGTCTATGAGCAGTTCTTC | CASSGSSVYEQFF
. | . | TRBJ1-2 | TRBV12-3/TRBV12-4 | TGTGCCAGCGGAGGGGACGGTGGGGACTATGGCTACACCTTC | CASGGDGGDYGYTF
. | . | TRBJ2-1 | TRBV9 | TGTGCCAGCAGCCCACAAGGAGGGAAAGCCTATTCCTACAATGAGCAGTTCTTC | CASSPQGGKAYSYNEQFF
TRBD1 | . | TRBJ2-5 | TRBV2 | TGTTCCCAGAAACAGGGGCCGGGGAAAGAGACCCAGTACTTC | CSQKQGPGKETQYF
TRBD1 | . | TRBJ2-2 | TRBV6-1 | TGTGCCAGCAGTACATCCCAGGGGGCGGATACCGGGGAGCTGTTTTTT | CASSTSQGADTGELFF
TRBD2 | once | TRBJ2-4 | TRBV3-1 | TGTGCCAGCAGCCTAACCCGTAGCGGGGGAGCCAAAAACATTCAGTACTTC | CASSLTRSGGAKNIQYF
TRBD1 | few | TRBJ1-5 | TRBV9 | TGTGCCAGCGGCGGACAGGGGAATCAGCCCCAGCATTTT | CASGGQGNQPQHF
. | many | TRBJ1-6 | TRBV3-1 | TGTGCCAGCAGCCAGGGGCCTCTTAATTCACCCCTCCACTTT | CASSQGPLNSPLHF
. | . | TRBJ2-5 | TRBV28 | TGTGCCAGCACCCAACGGGCAGGGGCCCAAGAGACCCAGTACTTC | CASTQRAGAQETQYF
. | many | TRBJ2-5 | TRBV29-1 | TGCAGCGTTGATCAGGTTTCGGAGACCCAGTACTTC | CSVDQVSETQYF
. | . | TRBJ2-7 | TRBV29-1 | TGCAGCGCTATAGGAGGTTCCTACGAGCAGTACTTC | CSAIGGSYEQYF
. | many | TRBJ2-3 | TRBV20-1 | TGCAGTGCTAGACTTCTGGGATTCACAGATACGCAGTATTTT | CSARLLGFTDTQYF
TRBD2 | many | TRBJ2-1 | TRBV25-1 | TGTGCCAGCAGTGTTCCTAGCGGGAACGCCTACAATGAGCAGTTCTTC | CASSVPSGNAYNEQFF
. | many | TRBJ1-1 | TRBV5-1 | TGCGCCAGCAGCCTAAATAGCGGGTACACTGAAGCTTTCTTT | CASSLNSGYTEAFF
. | . | TRBJ2-4 | TRBV6-2/TRBV6-3 | TGTGCCAGCAGTTACCACAATGGAGCTCAGGGGCTTAACATTCAGTACTTC | CASSYHNGAQGLNIQYF
TRBD2 | many | TRBJ2-2 | TRBV10-3 | TGTGCCATCAGTGCCGACAAAACTAGCGGGAGTAACACCGGGGAGCTGTTTTTT | CAISADKTSGSNTGELFF
TRBD2 | . | TRBJ2-3 | TRBV20-1 | TGCAGTTTGACGGGGGGGGCAGATACGCAGTATTTT | CSLTGGADTQYF
TRBD1 | . | TRBJ2-2 | TRBV6-5 | TGTGCCAGCAGTTACTCGCCACAGGGGCCCGGGGAGCTGTTTTTT | CASSYSPQGPGELFF
. | . | TRBJ2-4 | TRBV20-1 | TGCAGTGCTAGGGACCCACAGGGAGTAAACATTCAGTACTTC | CSARDPQGVNIQYF
. | . | TRBJ2-3 | TRBV4-3 | TGCGCCAGCAGCCTCGGGCCCTCGGGGTCAGATACGCAGTATTTT | CASSLGPSGSDTQYF
TRBD2 | . | TRBJ2-3 | TRBV18 | TGTGCCAGCTCACCACCGCTTAGGGCGCGGGGGGGCACAGATACGCAGTATTTT | CASSPPLRARGGTDTQYF
TRBD2 | few | TRBJ2-7 | TRBV7-8 | TGTGCCAGCAGGCTAGGGACTAGCGAGGCCTACGAGCAGTACTTC | CASRLGTSEAYEQYF
TRBD2 | many | TRBJ2-1 | TRBV5-5 | TGTGCCAGCAGCTTGTCTCTAGCGGGAGACAATGAGCAGTTCTTC | CASSLSLAGDNEQFF
TRBD1 | few | TRBJ2-4 | TRBV28 | TGTGCCAGCAGTTTGAGTGTACGACAGGGCAAAAACATTCAGTACTTC | CASSLSVRQGKNIQYF
. | few | TRBJ2-7 | TRBV10-1 | TGCGCCAGCACCAAGACTGGACCCGACAGCTCCTACGAGCAGTACTTC | CASTKTGPDSSYEQYF
TRBD2 | . | TRBJ2-3 | TRBV20-1 | TGCAGTGCTCTCCGACTAGCGGGGTGGGAAGATACGCAGTATTTT | CSALRLAGWEDTQYF
. | . | TRBJ2-3 | TRBV20-1 | TGCAGTGCTAGAGATCAGGGGAATACGCAGTATTTT | CSARDQGNTQYF
. | . | TRBJ1-1 | TRBV7-2 | TGTGCCAGCAGCTCCGGTTTACCAGGGAACACTGAAGCTTTCTTT | CASSSGLPGNTEAFF
. | . | TRBJ2-3 | TRBV7-9 | TGTGCCAGCAGCTCGGAGGGGGTCGTGCAGTATTTT | CASSSEGVVQYF